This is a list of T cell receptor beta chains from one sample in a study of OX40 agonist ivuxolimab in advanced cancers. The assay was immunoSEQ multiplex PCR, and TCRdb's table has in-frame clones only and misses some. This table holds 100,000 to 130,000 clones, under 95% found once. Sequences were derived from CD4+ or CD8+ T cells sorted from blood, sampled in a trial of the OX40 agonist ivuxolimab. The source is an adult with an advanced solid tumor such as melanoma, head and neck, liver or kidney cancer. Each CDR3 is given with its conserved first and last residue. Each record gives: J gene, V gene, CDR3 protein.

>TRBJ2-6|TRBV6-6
CASSDHAAGANVLTF
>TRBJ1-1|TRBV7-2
CASSLYTNTEAFF
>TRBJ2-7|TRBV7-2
CASSLSSSGFYEQYF
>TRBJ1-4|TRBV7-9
CASTRNGQSNEKLFF
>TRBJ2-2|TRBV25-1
CASSESTGELFF
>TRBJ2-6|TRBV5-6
CASSLRPSSGANVLTF
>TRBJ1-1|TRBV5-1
CASSLPHDTEAFF
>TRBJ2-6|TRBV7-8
CASSLGQGRPGANVLTF
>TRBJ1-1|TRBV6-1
CASSKDRSNTEAFF
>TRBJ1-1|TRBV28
CASSLGGAGWGTEAFF
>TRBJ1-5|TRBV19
CASSIRPDLPGVGNQPQHF
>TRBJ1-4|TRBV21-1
CASPKDGNEKLFF
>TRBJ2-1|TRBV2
CASSVSETYNEQFF
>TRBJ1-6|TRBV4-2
CASSQEATGVISPLHF
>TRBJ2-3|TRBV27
CASLTSDTQYF
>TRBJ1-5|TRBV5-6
CASSLEGGQGVYQPQHF
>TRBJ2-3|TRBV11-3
CASSSRAGDTQYF
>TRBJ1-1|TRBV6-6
CASSYRSQDTEAFF
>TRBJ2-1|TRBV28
CASSLSLPGLSGEQFF
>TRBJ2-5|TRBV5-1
CASSLAHSQETQYF
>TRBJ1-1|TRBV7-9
CASSFSRTGGAEAFF
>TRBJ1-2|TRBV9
CASSVKGREGYTF